This TCR beta chain was identified in a study of blood T cell repertoires in COVID-19. About the research overall: Samples came from the United States, Italy and Spain, spanning acute and convalescent COVID-19.

Original data processing: Amplification of reference gene primers was used by the study to estimate nucleated cell counts. The protocol was immunoSEQ multiplex PCR, while the TCRdb copy is restricted to in-frame clones and leaves out a portion. D and trimming come from the DNA, and the V and J calls and clone size come from that table. The sample records about 71,000 clones, roughly four fifths being singletons. CDR1 MNHEY and CDR2 SVGAGI come from the germline V gene. The V segment lost 4 bases and the J segment 4 bases; nucleotides outside the gene matches: 4. The CDR3 spans 14 residues. The sample comprised peripheral blood. The genes are TRBV6-5 and TRBJ1-3; 7 positions agree with TRBD1. This TCR came from a man between 70 and 80 years old with acute or convalescent COVID-19. The CDR3 DNA follows: TGTGCCAGCAGTTTGACAGGGCCAGGAAACACCATATATTTT. Its protein product is CASSLTGPGNTIYF.